This T cell receptor beta chain was captured in a study of identical twins. This CDR3 has 14 amino acids. Germline values: CDR1 SEHNR, CDR2 FQNEAQ (reference sequence). TCRdb called the 5' RACE reads again in MiXCR, with one record for every CDR3 protein. The data hold 690,000 or so distinct CDR3 sequences, with about 9.4% observed a single time. This clonotype came up many times. A read error may produce the germline difference seen at one junction end. The data also belong to a second study, concerning yellow fever vaccine responses in identical twins.

Sequencing used PBMCs. This receptor was identified in a woman younger than 30 in good health. The chain uses TRBV7-9 and TRBJ2-3; 8 nucleotides match TRBD2. CDR3 region: CASSLGGATDTQYF. The DNA for the CDR3 is TGCGCCAGCAGCCTCGGGGGGGCCACAGATACGCAGTATTTT.